The 16 T cell receptor beta chains given below trace back to one sample, sequenced in a study of T cells in Graves' hyperthyroidism and ophthalmopathy (dated by TCRdb to the late 2010s). The library was built by means of multiplex PCR. Sequencing instrument: Illumina HiSeq 2000. TCR beta CDR3 regions were amplified from RNA transcripts. The TCR CDR3 was subjected to a first round of RT-PCR using the HTBI primer set and the Qiagen OneStep RT-PCR kit. Using fastp at Q25 and MiXCR, TCRdb reprocessed the public reads and kept productive beta chains. CDR3 protein sequences are deduplicated, and each keeps its most common genes and DNA. In this sample the table shows 620,000 or so distinct CDR3 sequences, more than 14% of which occur a single time. The top ten clones comprise approximately 13% of the sample. Sequencing used blood. The source is a woman aged 45-65 years with Graves' ophthalmopathy.

J is TRBJ2-2 and V is TRBV10-2, with 8 bases that match TRBD2. In germline, CDR1 is WSHSY, CDR2 SAAADI. The trim removed 4 bases at V and 7 bases at J, leaving 5 bases unmatched. The CDR3 consists of 14 residues. CDR3 amino acids: CASSGRLAGGELFF. The CDR3 DNA sequence: TGCGCCAGCAGTGGGCGGCTAGCGGGCGGGGAGCTGTTTTTT.

This clonotype was picked up many times. The chain employs TRBV28 and TRBJ2-1; possible D gene TRBD1, 6 bases. Trimming took 2 bases from V and 8 from J, leaving 22 bases between them. Germline V gene lookup returns CDR1 MDHEN and CDR2 SYDVKM. This CDR3 is 17 amino acids long. CDR3 protein: CASSLKSARGNTDEQFF. The CDR3, as DNA: TGTGCCAGCAGTTTAAAGTCCGCGAGGGGGAATACGGATGAGCAGTTCTTC.

This clonotype was seen just once. V gene TRBV5-1 combines with J gene TRBJ2-3, with 9 bases that match TRBD2. Germline-derived CDR1 and CDR2 are SGHRS and YFSETQ. The CDR3 covers 16 residues. Trimming cost V 4 bases and J 0 bases; bases outside gene matches: 6. The CDR3 reads CASSMGLAGSTDTQYF. The DNA for the CDR3 is TGCGCCAGCAGCATGGGACTAGCAGGAAGCACAGATACGCAGTATTTT.

The genes are TRBV19 and TRBJ2-6; 12 nucleotides agree with TRBD2. Trimming took 2 bases from V and 3 from J; bases not matched to a gene: 5. The germline V gene has CDR1 LNHDA and CDR2 SQIVND (reference sequence). The CDR3 loop spans 18 amino acids. Here the CDR3 DNA reads TGTGCCAGTAGTATACCCCGACTAGCGGGAGTTGGGGCCAACGTCCTGACTTTC. It encodes CASSIPRLAGVGANVLTF.

The table lists this clonotype with a few counts. The V and J genes are TRBV30 and TRBJ2-1; 8 positions match TRBD2. The CDR3 loop spans 11 amino acids. CDR1 and CDR2 (germline): GTSNPN, SVGIG (reference sequence). Here the CDR3 reads CATTSDNEQFF. CDR3 bases: TGTGCGACGACTAGCGACAATGAGCAGTTCTTC.

Details on this clonotype: A much more abundant neighbour one base away suggests this may be a read error. This CDR3 is CASSALGQTTYEQYF. CDR3 nucleotide sequence: TGTGCCAGCAGCGCGCTGGGACAGACAACCTACGAGCAGTACTTC. This chain uses TRBV7-9 with TRBJ2-7; 7 bases are a match to TRBD1. In germline, CDR1 is SEHNR, CDR2 FQNEAQ (reference sequence). The CDR3 contains 15 residues. V shed 5 bases and J 2 bases; nucleotides not matched to a gene: 9.

This clonotype was counted at least ten times. J is TRBJ2-2 and V is TRBV27; TRBD1 might be the D (5 bases). This CDR3 has 15 amino acids. Trimming took 7 bases from V and 1 from J, leaving 13 bases between them. Germline V CDR1 and CDR2: MNHEY, SMNVEV (reference sequence). For the CDR3, the DNA is TGTGCCAGCACTACGGACATCCGGAACACCGGGGAGCTGTTTTTT. As protein: CASTTDIRNTGELFF.

There are many counts of this clonotype. The chain is built from TRBV7-9 and TRBJ2-1, with D tentatively TRBD1 or TRBD2 (7 bases each). CDR3 length: 19 residues. V shed 5 bases and J shed 4 bases, with 27 bases lying between them. From germline, CDR1 is SEHNR and CDR2 FQNEAQ (reference sequence). Written as DNA, the CDR3 is TGTGCCAGCAGCACCGGGACAGACCTAGCGGATTGGGCGTACAATGAGCAGTTCTTC. It encodes CASSTGTDLADWAYNEQFF.

This clonotype was counted between two and nine times. CDR3 DNA sequence: TGTGCCATCAGTGAGTCCGGACAAACCCCTCTACAGCATTTT. Translated: CAISESGQTPLQHF. The chain combines TRBV10-3 with TRBJ1-5; weak D call: TRBD1 (5 bases). Trimming left V 0 bases short and J 13 bases short, with 16 bases between. The CDR3 has 14 amino acids. Looked up from germline, CDR1 is ENHRY and CDR2 is SYGVKD.

There are a few counts of this clonotype. The V and J genes are TRBV5-1 and TRBJ2-3, with 12 bases identical to TRBD1. Germline assignment: CDR1 SGHRS and CDR2 YFSETQ. V lost 6 bases to trimming and J lost 6 bases; unmatched junction nucleotides: 5. The CDR3 runs to 14 residues. CDR3 coding DNA: TGCGCCAGCAAGAGGGACAGGGGGCCTGATACGCAGTATTTT. This encodes CASKRDRGPDTQYF.

This clonotype was counted only a few times. The V call is TRBV6-1, the J call TRBJ2-3; D is perhaps TRBD1 or TRBD2 (5 bases each). Germline V CDR1 and CDR2: MNHNS, SASEGT. The CDR3 totals 13 residues. V lost 6 bases and J lost 7, with 14 bases in between. CDR3 amino acids: CASSLRDGNTQYF. Written as DNA, the CDR3 is TGTGCCAGCAGCCTACGGGACGGAAATACGCAGTATTTT.

This clonotype was seen a handful of times. The chain joins TRBV4-2 to TRBJ1-3; D possibly corresponds to TRBD1 (5 bases). Germline V gives CDR1 LGHNA, CDR2 YNFKEQ. Trimming removed 0 bases from V and 2 bases from J, with 11 bases in between. The CDR3 spans 16 residues. In nucleotides, the CDR3 is TGTGCCAGCAGCCAAGATGGTTCAGGGACTGGAAACACCATATATTTT. Protein: CASSQDGSGTGNTIYF.

In this sample, this clonotype turned up many times. V is TRBV2 and J is TRBJ1-2; 8 bases line up with TRBD1. There are 13 residues in the CDR3. J was trimmed by 3 bases and V by 6 bases; bases with no gene match: 3. The germline V gene has CDR1 SNHLY and CDR2 FYNNEI. CDR3 in amino acids: CASRSTGDYGYTF. CDR3 bases: TGTGCCAGCAGATCGACAGGGGACTATGGCTACACCTTC.

This clonotype came up many times. The chain has TRBV28 and TRBJ1-2; 7 bases are a match to TRBD1. Germline V gene sequence: CDR1 MDHEN, CDR2 SYDVKM. The CDR3 contains 15 residues. V shed 5 bases, J shed 2 bases, and the junction held 8 bases outside the gene matches. This CDR3 is CASSTPGQMNYGYTF. DNA of the CDR3: TGTGCCAGCAGTACCCCGGGACAGATGAACTATGGCTACACCTTC.

The chain couples TRBV19 to TRBJ2-4; no clear D gene. The germline V and J ends were trimmed by 4 bases and 0 bases, with 4 bases remaining between them. Looked up from germline, CDR1 is LNHDA and CDR2 is SQIVND (reference sequence). The CDR3 runs 13 residues. The CDR3 DNA reads as TGTGCCAGTAGTACAGTAGCCAAAAACATTCAGTACTTC. Its protein product is CASSTVAKNIQYF.

This clonotype turned up a few times. The J gene is TRBJ2-1, the V gene TRBV7-9, with 8 bases that match TRBD2. The J segment lost 8 bases and the V segment lost 5 bases, leaving 8 bases of the junction unmatched. The CDR3 is 14 amino acids. The germline V gene encodes CDR1 SEHNR and CDR2 FQNEAQ (reference sequence). Written as DNA, the CDR3 is TGTGCCAGCAGCCCCTCACTAGCGGCGGATGAGCAGTTCTTC. Its protein product is CASSPSLAADEQFF.